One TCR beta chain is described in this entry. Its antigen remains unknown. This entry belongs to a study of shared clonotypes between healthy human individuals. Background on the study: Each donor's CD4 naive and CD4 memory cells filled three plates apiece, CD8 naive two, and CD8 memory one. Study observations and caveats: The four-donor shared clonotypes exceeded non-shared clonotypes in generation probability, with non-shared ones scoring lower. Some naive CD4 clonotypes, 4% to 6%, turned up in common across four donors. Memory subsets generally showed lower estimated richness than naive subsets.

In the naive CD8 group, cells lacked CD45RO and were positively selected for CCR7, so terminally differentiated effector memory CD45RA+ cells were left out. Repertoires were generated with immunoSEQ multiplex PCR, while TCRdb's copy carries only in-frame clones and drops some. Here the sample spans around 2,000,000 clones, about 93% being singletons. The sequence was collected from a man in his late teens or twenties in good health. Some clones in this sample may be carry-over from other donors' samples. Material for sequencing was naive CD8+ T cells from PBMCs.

CDR3 in amino acids: CASSSRGNDGELFF. The CDR3, as DNA: TGTGCCAGCAGTTCCCGCGGGAACGACGGGGAGCTGTTTTTT. The chain has TRBV27 and TRBJ2-2, with TRBD2 as a possible D gene (6 bases). The CDR3 is 14 amino acids. Germline CDR1 is MNHEY and CDR2 is SMNVEV (reference sequence). The V end was cut by 4 bases, the J end by 7 bases, with 13 bases between.